The source of this T cell receptor beta chain is a study of radiation and T cells in renal cell carcinoma. Overall study findings and caveats: Top tumor clonotypes rose in blood 2 weeks post-radiation, then contracted.

Some clones are missing from TCRdb's copy, which holds only in-frame ones; the method was immunoSEQ multiplex PCR. The table records 150,000 or so clones, less than 90% of them present only once. About this clone itself: Its antigen remains unidentified.

The time point is: baseline pretreatment blood. The treatment: 15 Gy SBRT to primary tumor, nephrectomy 4 weeks later. The TCR comes from a woman between 65 and 79 years old with renal cell carcinoma. The sample in question was blood, obtained from a patient whose treatment included radiotherapy and nephrectomy.

The CDR3 here is CASRAQQGTNYGYTF. The CDR3 DNA follows: TGTGCCAGCAGGGCCCAACAGGGAACTAACTATGGCTACACCTTC. The rearrangement joins TRBV6-5 to TRBJ1-2; D might be TRBD1 (6 bases). The CDR3 contains 15 residues. Trimming removed 6 bases from V and 0 bases from J, with 14 bases in between. The germline CDR1 and CDR2 sequences are MNHEY and SVGAGI.